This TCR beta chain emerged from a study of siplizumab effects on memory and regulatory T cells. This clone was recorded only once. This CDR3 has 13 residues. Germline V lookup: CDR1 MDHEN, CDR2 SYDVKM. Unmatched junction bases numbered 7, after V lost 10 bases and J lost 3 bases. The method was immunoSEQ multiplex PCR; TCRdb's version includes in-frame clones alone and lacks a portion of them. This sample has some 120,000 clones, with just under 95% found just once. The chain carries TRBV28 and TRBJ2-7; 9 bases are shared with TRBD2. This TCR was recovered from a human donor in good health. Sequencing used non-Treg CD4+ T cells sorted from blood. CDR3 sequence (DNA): TGTGCCACCTTAGCGGGGGACTTCTACGAGCAGTACTTC. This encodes CATLAGDFYEQYF.